The 28 T cell receptor beta chains reported below all come from one sample, sequenced in a study of shared clonotypes between healthy human individuals. Data came from immunoSEQ multiplex PCR; TCRdb stores just in-frame clones and leaves some out. This table holds 2 million to 3 million clones, approximately 93% found once. Sequences were obtained from naive CD4+ T cells from PBMCs. Documented subset: CD45RA+ positively selected. All receptors come from a young man in good health. Some clones in this sample may be carry-over from other donors' samples.

A note on this clone: The same CDR3 arises from other DNA sequences in this sample as well. The CDR3 sequence is CASSPGAGRETQYF. As DNA, the CDR3 is TGTGCCAGCAGCCCCGGCGCAGGGAGGGAGACCCAGTACTTC. The V and J genes are TRBV7-3 and TRBJ2-5; D might be TRBD2 (6 bases). Germline CDR1 SGHTA, CDR2 FQGTGA. Trimming cost V 5 bases and J 5 bases, with 15 bases left between them. CDR3 length equals 14 residues.

The chain joins TRBV15 to TRBJ2-5; D remains unclear. Trimming left V 5 bases short and J 5 bases short, with 18 bases between. The CDR3 runs to 15 residues. Germline CDR1 reads LNHNV; CDR2 reads YYDKDF (reference sequence). CDR3 bases: TGTGCCACCAGCGGACCGACTGGCCTATGGGAGACCCAGTACTTC. Its protein product is CATSGPTGLWETQYF.

The chain combines TRBV15 with TRBJ1-4, with a possible D match to TRBD1 (5 bases). CDR3 length equals 15 residues. Between the trimmed V and J ends, which lost 0 bases and 6 bases, there was a span of 11 bases. CDR1 is LNHNV and CDR2 is YYDKDF in the germline V gene (reference sequence). In DNA, the CDR3 is TGTGCCACCAGCAGAGACGGGACGGGCCATGAAAAACTGTTTTTT. Encoded protein: CATSRDGTGHEKLFF.

This sequence joins TRBV5-1 and TRBJ2-3; possible D gene TRBD2, 5 bases. The CDR3 runs 17 residues. V shed 7 bases and J shed 3 bases, with 24 bases lying between them. The germline V gene has CDR1 SGHRS and CDR2 YFSETQ. The DNA of the CDR3 is TGCGCCAGCCTACAGATATCGTTGGAGCGGTGGACAGATACGCAGTATTTT. Translating gives CASLQISLERWTDTQYF.

This clone was seen a single time. V usage is TRBV14 and J usage is TRBJ2-7; D is perhaps TRBD1 (6 bases). Trimming stripped 0 bases from V and 1 base from J, with 13 bases between. The CDR3 covers 16 residues. Germline values: CDR1 SGHDN, CDR2 FVKESK. CDR3 protein: CASSQDKGERSYEQYF. The DNA of the CDR3 is TGTGCCAGCAGCCAAGATAAGGGGGAGAGGTCCTACGAGCAGTACTTC.

This rearrangement joins TRBV2 to TRBJ2-3; D may be TRBD1 (5 bases). Germline V gene sequence: CDR1 SNHLY, CDR2 FYNNEI. CDR3 length equals 16 residues. V lost 3 bases and J 4 bases, leaving 17 bases between the germline ends. In DNA form, the CDR3 reads TGTGCCAGCAGTGAGCTTCGAACAGGTCGGGCAGATACGCAGTATTTT. This translates into CASSELRTGRADTQYF. Supplemented by reference TRBV2 and TRBJ2-3, the full variable domain reads EPEVTQTPSHQVTQMGQEVILRCVPISNHLYFYWYRQILGQKVEFLVSFYNNEISEKSEIFDDQFSVERPDGSNFTLKIRSTKLEDSAMYFCASSELRTGRADTQYFGPGTRLTVL.

Here the CDR3 DNA reads TGTGCCAGCAGCGCATCAGGATGGGCGGAGGCCTCCTACGAGCAGTACTTC. It is translated as CASSASGWAEASYEQYF. The V call is TRBV7-8, the J call TRBJ2-7; D might be TRBD2 (5 bases). V was pared by 5 bases and J by 0 bases, with 20 bases between. Germline V gene data show CDR1 as SGHVS and CDR2 as FQNEAQ. This CDR3 comprises 17 residues.

The chain joins TRBV4-1 to TRBJ2-1, with TRBD2 matching over 10 bases. This CDR3 is 16 amino acids long. The V gene end was trimmed by 0 bases and the J gene end by 2 bases; junction bases not matched to a gene: 1. Germline V gene sequence: CDR1 MGHRA, CDR2 YSYEKL. The CDR3 nucleotides are TGCGCCAGCAGCCAAGATAGCGGGGGGACCTACAATGAGCAGTTCTTC. Its protein is CASSQDSGGTYNEQFF.

This chain uses TRBV7-3 with TRBJ2-2, with 12 nucleotides matching TRBD1. CDR1 is SGHTA and CDR2 is FQGTGA in the germline V gene. V was clipped by 5 bases and J by 7 bases; unmatched bases: 8. The CDR3 totals 16 residues. CDR3: CASSKPGQGAFGELFF. In DNA form, the CDR3 reads TGTGCCAGCAGCAAACCGGGACAGGGGGCGTTCGGGGAGCTGTTTTTT. Combining the CDR3 with reference TRBV7-3 and TRBJ2-2 gives the whole variable domain GAGVSQTPSNKVTEKGKYVELRCDPISGHTALYWYRQSLGQGPEFLIYFQGTGAADDSGLPNDRFFAVRPEGSVSTLKIQRTERGDSAVYLCASSKPGQGAFGELFFGEGSRLTVL.

This CDR3 reads CASSFSFSGANVLTF. The CDR3 nucleotides read TGTGCCAGCAGCTTCTCCTTCTCTGGGGCCAACGTCCTGACTTTC. The chain couples TRBV5-6 to TRBJ2-6; D ambiguous. The CDR3 spans 15 residues. V was cut by 2 bases and J by 0 bases, with 6 bases left in between. Germline V CDR1 and CDR2: SGHDT, YYEEEE.

The CDR3 coding sequence is TGTGCCAGCACTTCAATGGCCGGGGGGACATCAGCTTTCTTT. This codes for CASTSMAGGTSAFF. The rearrangement links TRBV6-1 to TRBJ1-1, with D maybe TRBD1 (6 bases). V was cut by 7 bases and J by 10 bases, with 22 bases left in between. Germline V gene sequence: CDR1 MNHNS, CDR2 SASEGT. This CDR3 has 14 residues.

The gene calls are TRBV30 and TRBJ2-1; D is ambiguous. Per the germline V gene, CDR1 is GTSNPN and CDR2 is SVGIG (reference sequence). The V and J ends lost 0 bases and 3 bases respectively, with 9 bases between them. The CDR3 runs 14 residues. The CDR3, as DNA: TGTGCCTGGAGTGTAGGAAACAACTACAATGAGCAGTTCTTC. It codes for CAWSVGNNYNEQFF.

The CDR3 sequence is CASSLDGFNEQFF. Here the CDR3 DNA reads TGTGCCAGCAGCTTGGACGGTTTCAATGAGCAGTTCTTC. The V gene is TRBV5-4, the J gene TRBJ2-1; no clear D. Trimming removed 0 bases at V and 6 bases at J, with 7 bases between. The CDR3 has 13 amino acids. Per germline, CDR1 SGHNT and CDR2 YYREEE (reference sequence).

The chain employs TRBV13 and TRBJ2-7; either TRBD1 or TRBD2 may fit D (7 bases each). This CDR3 has 15 amino acids. The V gene lost 5 bases and the J gene lost 5 bases, with 19 bases spanning the gap. Germline CDR1 PRHDT, CDR2 FYEKMQ (reference sequence). Here the CDR3 reads CASSPGGGRSHEQYF. DNA of the CDR3: TGTGCCAGCAGCCCAGGGGGGGGTAGAAGCCACGAGCAGTACTTC.

The chain carries TRBV4-2 and TRBJ1-1; the D is unclear. Trimming shortened V by 1 base and J by 4 bases, and 16 bases separated the two germline ends. The germline CDR1 and CDR2 sequences are LGHNA and YNFKEQ. This CDR3 contains 16 residues. The CDR3 spells CASSQATQARRTEAFF. CDR3 DNA sequence: TGTGCCAGCAGCCAAGCCACGCAGGCCCGACGCACTGAAGCTTTCTTT.

The rearrangement links TRBV27 to TRBJ2-7, with TRBD2 matching over 9 bases. From germline, CDR1 is MNHEY and CDR2 SMNVEV (reference sequence). The CDR3 extends over 14 amino acids. The V segment lost 5 bases and the J segment 2 bases; nucleotides outside the gene matches: 4. The CDR3 sequence: CASSRVAGAYEQYF. The CDR3 bases are TGTGCCAGCAGTCGGGTAGCGGGAGCCTACGAGCAGTACTTC.

CDR3 amino acids: CAFLGSGQETQYF. The CDR3 region has the DNA TGTGCCTTTCTGGGTAGCGGACAAGAGACCCAGTACTTC. The rearrangement uses TRBV9 and TRBJ2-5; tentatively, D is TRBD2 (6 bases). Germline V gives CDR1 SGDLS, CDR2 YYNGEE. The CDR3 is made up of 13 amino acids. V lost 10 bases, J lost 2 bases, and 15 bases lay in between.

The V and J genes are TRBV5-1 and TRBJ2-3; no firm D call. CDR3 size: 14 residues. V was clipped by 4 bases and J by 0 bases, with 9 bases between them. Germline CDR1 reads SGHRS; CDR2 reads YFSETQ. The CDR3 DNA sequence: TGCGCCAGCAGCCCACCTTCTAGCACAGATACGCAGTATTTT. Residues: CASSPPSSTDTQYF.

On this clone itself: The sample carries other DNA sequences with the same CDR3. This chain joins TRBV2 and TRBJ1-2; 7 nucleotides agree with TRBD1. The CDR3 is 13 amino acids. Per the germline V gene, CDR1 is SNHLY and CDR2 is FYNNEI. V trimming: 3 bases; J trimming: 8 bases; junction bases outside the gene matches: 6. CDR3 protein: CASSDNRGYGYTF. CDR3 DNA: TGTGCCAGCAGTGATAACAGGGGTTACGGCTACACCTTC.

The rearrangement links TRBV5-1 to TRBJ2-7, with D uncertain. V dropped 0 bases and J dropped 4 bases, with 14 bases sitting between them. The CDR3 covers 15 residues. The germline V gene encodes CDR1 SGHRS and CDR2 YFSETQ. The CDR3 protein is CASSLASTLYYEQYF. The CDR3 DNA sequence: TGCGCCAGCAGCTTGGCCTCGACATTGTATTACGAGCAGTACTTC.

The V gene is TRBV7-9, the J gene TRBJ1-6; D unclear. The CDR3 is 16 amino acids. The V gene's germline CDR1 is SEHNR and CDR2 FQNEAQ (reference sequence). V was cut by 5 bases and J by 6 bases, with 17 bases left in between. The CDR3 protein is CASSKGDGTLNSPLHF. The CDR3 DNA reads TGTGCCAGCAGCAAAGGCGACGGCACCCTTAATTCACCCCTCCACTTT.

The V call is TRBV9, the J call TRBJ2-7; maybe TRBD2 (6 bases). The germline V and J ends were trimmed by 4 bases and 4 bases, with 18 bases remaining between them. CDR1 and CDR2 from the germline V gene are SGDLS and YYNGEE. The CDR3 runs to 15 residues. The CDR3: CASSSMGGGAYEQYF. In DNA form, the CDR3 reads TGTGCCAGCAGCTCCATGGGGGGAGGTGCGTACGAGCAGTACTTC.

This rearrangement joins TRBV7-2 to TRBJ2-1; D gene ambiguous. The CDR3 runs 17 residues. The V gene's germline CDR1 is SGHTA and CDR2 FQGNSA. Trimming took off 4 bases at V and 6 bases at J, with 22 bases between the two ends. DNA for the CDR3: TGTGCCAGCAGCTCACCTCGAGGTGGCAGGATCGGCAATGAGCAGTTCTTC. This sequence encodes CASSSPRGGRIGNEQFF.

The chain has TRBV2 and TRBJ1-5; D perhaps matches TRBD1 (6 bases). Germline lookup yields CDR1 SNHLY and CDR2 FYNNEI. V was pared by 7 bases and J by 3 bases, with 16 bases between. The CDR3 is 15 amino acids. In DNA form, the CDR3 reads TGTGCCAGCAAATCACAGGGCACCGCCAATCAGCCCCAGCATTTT. It yields the protein CASKSQGTANQPQHF.

The chain couples TRBV6-4 to TRBJ2-7, with 9 bases lining up with TRBD1. The V gene end was trimmed by 6 bases and the J gene end by 1 base; junction bases not matched to a gene: 7. This CDR3 has 15 amino acids. Germline V gene lookup returns CDR1 MRHNA and CDR2 SNTAGT. CDR3 in DNA: TGTGCCAGCAGAATTTCCGGGACAGGGTCCTACGAGCAGTACTTC. It yields the protein CASRISGTGSYEQYF.

About this clone itself: The same CDR3 arises from other DNA sequences in this sample as well. V usage is TRBV28 and J usage is TRBJ2-1, with D unresolved. Trimming took 4 bases from V and 3 from J, leaving 4 bases between them. The CDR3 runs 12 residues. Germline V gene lookup returns CDR1 MDHEN and CDR2 SYDVKM. Here the CDR3 reads CASSSNYNEQFF. CDR3 bases: TGTGCCAGCAGTTCCAACTACAATGAGCAGTTCTTC.

This chain uses TRBV7-3 with TRBJ2-7; tentative D call: TRBD1 (5 bases). CDR1 and CDR2 (germline): SGHTA, FQGTGA. This CDR3 spans 14 amino acids. Deletions cut 2 bases from V and 2 bases from J, with 10 bases between. In DNA form, the CDR3 reads TGTGCCAGCAGCTTAGCCGGACAAGCCTACGAGCAGTACTTC. It codes for CASSLAGQAYEQYF.

The chain links TRBV7-9 to TRBJ1-2, with D possibly being TRBD1 (5 bases). CDR3 size: 13 residues. Germline CDR1 is SEHNR and CDR2 is FQNEAQ (reference sequence). Trimming pared 7 bases from V and 3 bases from J, leaving 12 bases between. CDR3 DNA: TGTGCCAGCATCAGGGACCGAGACTATGGCTACACCTTC. Its protein product is CASIRDRDYGYTF.